Shown below are 30 T cell receptor beta chains from a single sample sequenced in a study of early T cells in non-severe SARS-CoV-2 infection. TCRdb processed the 5' RACE reads anew with MiXCR; each CDR3 protein has one entry. Of 40,000 or so distinct CDR3 sequences listed, approximately 8.7% are singletons. The sample in question was whole blood, obtained at baseline. The receptor set was obtained from an adult who was a healthcare worker with PCR-confirmed SARS-CoV-2 infection or an uninfected control (not recorded which).

The chain combines TRBV20-1 with TRBJ2-7; D assignment may be TRBD1 or TRBD2 (7 bases each). The germline V and J ends were trimmed by 2 bases and 8 bases, with 13 bases remaining between them. This CDR3 has 12 residues. Germline V CDR1 and CDR2: DFQATT, SNEGSKA (reference sequence). Here the CDR3 reads CSARNRGGKQYF. The CDR3 DNA follows: TGCAGTGCTAGAAACAGGGGAGGGAAGCAGTACTTC.

The chain employs TRBV11-2 and TRBJ2-7; the D gene is possibly TRBD2 (5 bases). CDR3 length: 15 amino acids. Trimming pared 8 bases from V and 2 bases from J, leaving 19 bases between. Germline V CDR1 and CDR2: SGHAT, FQNNGV. Here the CDR3 reads CASSPEGGAPYEQYF. CDR3 DNA: TGTGCCAGCTCCCCCGAGGGCGGTGCCCCCTACGAGCAGTACTTC.

This clonotype has ten or more counts. V gene TRBV6-5 combines with J gene TRBJ1-1, with TRBD1 identical over 9 bases. Germline V gene lookup returns CDR1 MNHEY and CDR2 SVGAGI. There are 16 residues in the CDR3. Losses at the gene ends were 5 bases for V and 0 bases for J; bases not matched to a gene: 7. The chain's CDR3 is CASSEGQGVMNTEAFF. For the CDR3, the DNA is TGTGCCAGCAGTGAGGGACAGGGTGTCATGAACACTGAAGCTTTCTTT.

The chain combines TRBV6-5 with TRBJ1-5; 9 bases are a match to TRBD1. Germline CDR1 and CDR2: MNHEY and SVGAGI. V lost 8 bases to trimming and J lost 1 base; unmatched junction nucleotides: 0. This CDR3 is built from 13 residues. This CDR3 is CASGTGSNQPQHF. In DNA form, the CDR3 reads TGTGCCAGCGGGACAGGGAGCAATCAGCCCCAGCATTTT.

V gene TRBV6-6 combines with J gene TRBJ1-6; maybe TRBD1 (6 bases). The CDR3 length is 15 residues. CDR1 is MNHNY, CDR2 SVGAGI, per germline (reference sequence). V was cut by 7 bases and J by 5 bases, with 15 bases left in between. Here the CDR3 reads CASTPRGGDNSPLHF. As DNA, the CDR3 is TGTGCCAGCACTCCCAGAGGGGGGGATAATTCACCCCTCCACTTT.

To note about this clonotype: A much larger clone differs by one base, so this may be a read error. The chain recombines TRBV20-1 with TRBJ2-3; 10 bases map to TRBD2. The CDR3 totals 17 residues. J lost 0 bases, V lost 6 bases, and 12 bases had no gene match. The V gene's germline CDR1 is DFQATT and CDR2 SNEGSKA (reference sequence). The CDR3 sequence: CSAAGETSGPSTDTQYF. CDR3 DNA sequence: TGCAGTGCCGCCGGAGAGACTAGCGGGCCTAGCACAGATACGCAGTATTTT.

This clonotype was observed a few times. The V gene is TRBV28, the J gene TRBJ1-5; no firm D call. This CDR3 contains 12 residues. The V end was cut by 6 bases, the J end by 2 bases, with 5 bases between. Germline V gene sequence: CDR1 MDHEN, CDR2 SYDVKM. The CDR3 is CASRDGNQPQHF. The CDR3 coding sequence is TGTGCCAGCAGAGATGGCAATCAGCCCCAGCATTTT.

This clonotype was observed a handful of times. The chain has TRBV5-1 and TRBJ2-5, with 7 bases aligning to TRBD1. The CDR3 runs to 15 residues. From germline, CDR1 is SGHRS and CDR2 YFSETQ. The V and J ends lost 4 bases and 3 bases, in that order; junction bases with no gene match: 9. This CDR3 is CASSLSGQPKETQYF. The CDR3 nucleotides read TGCGCCAGCAGCCTCTCGGGACAGCCGAAAGAGACCCAGTACTTC.

Concerning this clonotype itself: One junction end disagrees with the germline gene, perhaps due to a read error. V and J are TRBV12-3 or TRBV12-4 and TRBJ2-3, with TRBD2 as a possible D gene (5 bases). The CDR3 sequence is 14 residues long. CDR3 nucleotides: TGTGTCAGCAACTCGGAAGCGGACACAGATACGCAGTATTTT. Translating it yields CVSNSEADTDTQYF.

This clonotype was observed at least ten times. The chain combines TRBV5-6 with TRBJ2-5; 7 bases align to TRBD1. Germline loops: CDR1 SGHDT, CDR2 YYEEEE. V was pared by 3 bases and J by 2 bases, with 1 base of the junction left unmatched. The length of the CDR3 is 13 residues. CDR3 sequence reads: CASSYRGQETQYF. The CDR3 DNA follows: TGTGCCAGCAGCTACAGGGGACAAGAGACCCAGTACTTC.

The CDR3 protein is CASSNRLAGGQDNEQFF. DNA of the CDR3: TGTGCCAGCAGCAACCGACTAGCGGGGGGCCAGGACAATGAGCAGTTCTTC. The rearrangement joins TRBV7-6 to TRBJ2-1; 13 bases map to TRBD2. The CDR3 runs to 17 residues. In germline, CDR1 is SGHVS, CDR2 FNYEAQ. The V segment lost 5 bases and the J segment 5 bases; nucleotides outside the gene matches: 9. Full variable domain (outside the CDR3, taken from reference TRBV7-6 and TRBJ2-1): GAGVSQSPRYKVTKRGQDVALRCDPISGHVSLYWYRQALGQGPEFLTYFNYEAQQDKSGLPNDRFSAERPEGSISTLTIQRTEQRDSAMYRCASSNRLAGGQDNEQFFGPGTRLTVL.

This clonotype was seen repeatedly, ten times or more. The V and J genes are TRBV12-3 or TRBV12-4 and TRBJ1-2, with 8 bases lining up with TRBD1. CDR3 length equals 13 residues. V shed 7 bases and J 7 bases; nucleotides not matched to a gene: 8. The CDR3 DNA is TGTGCCAGCACCTCAGACAGGGGTACTGGCTACACCTTC. Translating gives CASTSDRGTGYTF.

The table lists this clonotype with a few counts. A junction boundary mismatches the germline segment, possibly from a read error. The chain links TRBV2 to TRBJ2-2, with unresolved D. The V gene's germline CDR1 is SNHLY and CDR2 FYNNEI. The CDR3 has 14 residues. The CDR3 bases are TGTGCCAGCAGTTGGACGCTGAACACCGGAGAGCTGTTTTTT. Encoded protein: CASSWTLNTGELFF.

This clonotype was found many times. The gene calls are TRBV6-1 and TRBJ2-2; D is undetermined. Germline lookup yields CDR1 MNHNS and CDR2 SASEGT. This CDR3 has 15 residues. Between the trimmed V and J ends, which lost 4 bases and 4 bases, there was a span of 13 bases. In nucleotides, the CDR3 is TGTGCCAGCAGTGTCCAAGGAGCCCTCACCGGGGAGCTGTTTTTT. It translates to CASSVQGALTGELFF.

In this sample, this clonotype turned up a few times. The chain has TRBV2 and TRBJ2-7; D possibly corresponds to TRBD2 (5 bases). This CDR3 spans 14 amino acids. Germline-derived CDR1 and CDR2 are SNHLY and FYNNEI. Trimming shortened V by 6 bases and J by 3 bases, and 15 bases separated the two germline ends. The DNA of the CDR3 is TGTGCCAGCAGCCTCGGGGTAGGCCTCTACGAGCAGTACTTC. Amino acids: CASSLGVGLYEQYF.

V and J are TRBV18 and TRBJ2-5; possibly TRBD1 for D (6 bases). The germline V gene encodes CDR1 KGHSH and CDR2 LQKENI. The ends were cut back, 7 bases at V and 9 bases at J, with 18 bases in the middle. The CDR3 consists of 13 residues. The CDR3 nucleotides read TGTGCCAGCTGGCAGGGGTCCTCGGCGGCCCAGTACTTC. Translated, it gives CASWQGSSAAQYF.

In this sample, this clonotype turned up many times. V usage is TRBV20-1 and J usage is TRBJ1-6; TRBD1 aligns across 10 bases. With 1 base clipped from V and 7 bases from J, the junction kept 1 base outside the gene matches. This CDR3 has 14 residues. From germline, CDR1 is DFQATT and CDR2 SNEGSKA (reference sequence). The CDR3 here is CSARGDRGNSPLHF. For the CDR3, the DNA is TGCAGTGCTAGAGGGGACAGGGGAAATTCACCCCTCCACTTT.

This clonotype turned up a few times. V gene TRBV11-2 combines with J gene TRBJ1-1, with D possibly being TRBD1 (6 bases). Germline values: CDR1 SGHAT, CDR2 FQNNGV. The CDR3 extends over 12 amino acids. The V gene lost 5 bases and the J gene lost 6 bases, with 10 bases spanning the gap. This CDR3 is CASSPDSPEAFF. CDR3 bases: TGTGCCAGCAGCCCGGACAGCCCTGAAGCTTTCTTT. Full variable domain (missing parts from reference TRBV11-2 and TRBJ1-1): EAGVAQSPRYKIIEKRQSVAFWCNPISGHATLYWYQQILGQGPKLLIQFQNNGVVDDSQLPKDRFSAERLKGVDSTLKIQPAKLEDSAVYLCASSPDSPEAFFGQGTRLTVV.

The chain is built from TRBV6-2 or TRBV6-3 and TRBJ1-1; 9 bases map to TRBD1. CDR3 length: 15 amino acids. Germline V gene sequence: CDR1 MNHEY, CDR2 SVGEGT. V was clipped by 5 bases and J by 8 bases; unmatched bases: 12. The CDR3 region has the DNA TGTGCCAGCAGTCACGAACCGGGACAGGGATTGGAAGCTTTCTTT. Translation gives CASSHEPGQGLEAFF.

The gene calls are TRBV28 and TRBJ1-1; no definite D call. CDR1 and CDR2 (germline): MDHEN, SYDVKM. CDR3 length: 14 amino acids. Trimming took 2 bases from V and 4 from J, leaving 11 bases between them. As DNA, the CDR3 is TGTGCCAGCAGTTTACCTCGGGGTCCCACTGAAGCTTTCTTT. This sequence encodes CASSLPRGPTEAFF.

J is TRBJ2-3 and V is TRBV4-3; 7 bases align to TRBD2. V shed 1 base and J 4 bases; nucleotides not matched to a gene: 8. In germline, CDR1 is LGHNA, CDR2 YSLEER. This CDR3 is built from 16 residues. The CDR3 spells CASSQVGSGVADTQYF. The CDR3 nucleotides read TGCGCCAGCAGCCAAGTCGGGAGCGGGGTAGCAGATACGCAGTATTTT.

The chain uses TRBV20-1 and TRBJ1-1; no definite D call. The V end was cut by 1 base, the J end by 5 bases, with 5 bases between. The CDR3 has 11 amino acids. Germline-derived CDR1 and CDR2 are DFQATT and SNEGSKA (reference sequence). For the CDR3, the DNA is TGCAGTGCTAGAGCCCCGACTGAAGCTTTCTTT. It specifies CSARAPTEAFF.

This clonotype has just a few counts. V usage is TRBV6-5 and J usage is TRBJ2-3; D perhaps matches TRBD2 (5 bases). Trimming took off 6 bases at V and 8 bases at J, with 15 bases between the two ends. The germline CDR1 and CDR2 sequences are MNHEY and SVGAGI. CDR3 size: 13 residues. The CDR3 loop is CASRSTEGGTQYF. Here the CDR3 DNA reads TGTGCCAGCAGGTCCACCGAGGGCGGTACGCAGTATTTT.

This clonotype was found a few times. V gene TRBV5-1 combines with J gene TRBJ2-7; 11 nucleotides align to TRBD1. Trimming removed 5 bases from V and 3 bases from J; junction bases left unmatched: 7. Per the germline V gene, CDR1 is SGHRS and CDR2 is YFSETQ. The CDR3 covers 15 residues. The DNA for the CDR3 is TGCGCCAGCAGGTCCGGGACAGGGGGAATCTACGAGCAGTACTTC. It translates to CASRSGTGGIYEQYF.

This clonotype rates as medium-sized. The genes are TRBV27 and TRBJ2-1, with 8 bases matching TRBD1. Germline V CDR1 and CDR2: MNHEY, SMNVEV (reference sequence). Losses at the gene ends were 10 bases for V and 4 bases for J; bases not matched to a gene: 3. CDR3 length: 12 residues. The CDR3: CATGQGYNEQFF. For the CDR3, the DNA is TGTGCCACAGGACAGGGTTACAATGAGCAGTTCTTC.

This clonotype was recorded a few times. This chain joins TRBV6-2 or TRBV6-3 and TRBJ2-1; 8 bases are shared with TRBD2. CDR3 length: 16 amino acids. The V segment lost 5 bases and the J segment 0 bases; nucleotides outside the gene matches: 6. Germline CDR1 is MNHEY and CDR2 is SVGEGT. This chain's CDR3 is CASSRSGGLSYNEQFF. CDR3 sequence (DNA): TGTGCCAGCAGTCGAAGCGGGGGCCTCTCCTACAATGAGCAGTTCTTC.

The chain combines TRBV10-3 with TRBJ2-6; D uncertain. The germline V and J ends were trimmed by 5 bases and 0 bases, with 2 bases remaining between them. The CDR3 has 13 residues. Germline-derived CDR1 and CDR2 are ENHRY and SYGVKD. The CDR3, as DNA: TGTGCCATCAGTTCCTCTGGGGCCAACGTCCTGACTTTC. Translation: CAISSSGANVLTF.

This clonotype was observed a handful of times. V gene TRBV2 combines with J gene TRBJ2-7; D remains ambiguous. Deletions cut 6 bases from V and 11 bases from J, with 11 bases between. The germline gives CDR1 SNHLY, CDR2 FYNNEI. The CDR3 has 10 amino acids. This chain's CDR3 is CASRQKMEYF. The DNA for the CDR3 is TGTGCCAGCAGACAAAAAATGGAGTACTTC.

This sequence joins TRBV5-6 and TRBJ2-7, with 11 positions matching TRBD2. The CDR3 has 14 residues. J was trimmed by 3 bases and V by 3 bases; bases with no gene match: 2. Germline lookup yields CDR1 SGHDT and CDR2 YYEEEE. DNA of the CDR3: TGTGCCAGCAGCTCGGGACTAGCGGACTACGAGCAGTACTTC. This encodes CASSSGLADYEQYF.

V is TRBV5-6 and J is TRBJ1-5; possibly TRBD1 for D (6 bases). Per germline, CDR1 SGHDT and CDR2 YYEEEE. Trimming removed 3 bases from V and 4 bases from J, with 14 bases in between. This CDR3 spans 15 amino acids. In DNA form, the CDR3 reads TGTGCCAGCAGCTCAAGGACAGAACTAAATCAGCCCCAGCATTTT. This encodes CASSSRTELNQPQHF.